Listed below are T cell receptor beta chains from one sample, sequenced in a study of beta chain features in type 1 diabetes. The method was immunoSEQ multiplex PCR; TCRdb's version includes in-frame clones alone and lacks a portion of them. Of fewer than 65,000 clones listed, around three fifths are singletons. The sequenced sample was Tregs from blood. These receptors came from a young woman in good health. CDR3s include the opening cysteine and the closing phenylalanine or tryptophan. The order of the fields is CDR3 protein, CDR3 DNA, clone size, D gene, J gene, V gene. D genes are given only for firm matches. Clone size, where shown, is once, few, many, or a class for clones that have expanded.

CDR3aa: CASSFQGADTQYF; CDR3nt: TGTGCCAGCAGCTTTCAAGGGGCGGATACGCAGTATTTT; abundance: few; d_gene: NA; j_gene: TRBJ2-3; v_gene: TRBV7-2
CDR3aa: CASRFGLATYEQYF; CDR3nt: TGCGCCAGCAGATTCGGACTTGCCACCTACGAGCAGTACTTC; abundance: few; d_gene: NA; j_gene: TRBJ2-7; v_gene: TRBV5-1
CDR3aa: CASSYGGTGELFF; CDR3nt: TGCGCCAGCAGCTACGGGGGGACCGGGGAGCTGTTTTTT; abundance: few; d_gene: TRBD2; j_gene: TRBJ2-2; v_gene: TRBV5-1
CDR3aa: CAYRQGEKLFF; CDR3nt: TGTGCCTACCGACAGGGTGAAAAACTGTTTTTT; abundance: NA; d_gene: TRBD1; j_gene: TRBJ1-4; v_gene: TRBV6-6
CDR3aa: CAIGSDGTDTQYF; CDR3nt: TGTGCCATCGGTAGCGATGGAACAGATACGCAGTATTTT; abundance: few; d_gene: NA; j_gene: TRBJ2-3; v_gene: TRBV10-3
CDR3aa: CASSLAWRESETQYF; CDR3nt: TGTGCCAGCAGCTTAGCATGGCGGGAGAGTGAGACCCAGTACTTC; abundance: NA; d_gene: TRBD2; j_gene: TRBJ2-5; v_gene: TRBV7-9
CDR3aa: CASSLGTGGFETQYF; CDR3nt: TGTGCCAGCAGCTTGGGGACAGGGGGCTTTGAGACCCAGTACTTC; abundance: few; d_gene: TRBD1; j_gene: TRBJ2-5; v_gene: TRBV7-2
CDR3aa: CASSPFRTGGVPGANVLTF; CDR3nt: TGTGCCAGCAGCCCTTTTAGGACAGGGGGCGTGCCTGGGGCCAACGTCCTGACTTTC; abundance: NA; d_gene: TRBD1; j_gene: TRBJ2-6; v_gene: TRBV2
CDR3aa: CAIRTDDYNQPQHF; CDR3nt: TGTGCCATCCGGACTGATGACTACAATCAGCCCCAGCATTTT; abundance: few; d_gene: NA; j_gene: TRBJ1-5; v_gene: TRBV10-3
CDR3aa: CASSLTTSYEQYF; CDR3nt: TGTGCCAGCAGCCTGACTACCTCCTACGAGCAGTACTTC; abundance: NA; d_gene: NA; j_gene: TRBJ2-7; v_gene: TRBV25-1
CDR3aa: CASRGGLAGQETQYF; CDR3nt: TGTGCCAGCAGGGGGGGTCTAGCGGGGCAAGAGACCCAGTACTTC; abundance: NA; d_gene: TRBD2; j_gene: TRBJ2-5; v_gene: TRBV2
CDR3aa: CASSLEAAGLNTGELFF; CDR3nt: TGCGCCAGCAGCTTGGAGGCGGCAGGGCTTAACACCGGGGAGCTGTTTTTT; abundance: NA; d_gene: NA; j_gene: TRBJ2-2; v_gene: TRBV5-1
CDR3aa: CSVTGQSGVAFF; CDR3nt: TGCAGCGTTACCGGACAGTCCGGCGTGGCTTTCTTT; abundance: few; d_gene: NA; j_gene: TRBJ1-1; v_gene: TRBV29-1
CDR3aa: CASRDLGQPGEQYF; CDR3nt: TGTGCCAGCAGGGACCTGGGACAGCCTGGCGAGCAGTACTTC; abundance: NA; d_gene: TRBD1; j_gene: TRBJ2-7; v_gene: TRBV6-1
CDR3aa: CASRETGRANYGYTF; CDR3nt: TGTGCCAGCAGGGAGACAGGCCGAGCTAACTATGGCTACACCTTC; abundance: once; d_gene: NA; j_gene: TRBJ1-2; v_gene: TRBV6-6
CDR3aa: CASSSIERAGAQYF; CDR3nt: TGCGCCAGCAGCTCCATTGAACGAGCGGGAGCGCAGTATTTT; abundance: few; d_gene: TRBD2; j_gene: TRBJ2-3; v_gene: TRBV5-1
CDR3aa: CASSLGQDYGYTF; CDR3nt: TGCGCCAGCAGCTTGGGACAGGACTATGGCTACACCTTC; abundance: few; d_gene: NA; j_gene: TRBJ1-2; v_gene: TRBV5-1
CDR3aa: CASSTLGLPYNEQFF; CDR3nt: TGTGCCAGCAGTACCCTTGGACTACCCTACAATGAGCAGTTCTTC; abundance: NA; d_gene: NA; j_gene: TRBJ2-1; v_gene: TRBV6-1
CDR3aa: CASKKGQGPYNEQFF; CDR3nt: TGTGCCAGCAAGAAAGGACAGGGGCCATACAATGAGCAGTTCTTC; abundance: NA; d_gene: TRBD1; j_gene: TRBJ2-1; v_gene: TRBV7-2
CDR3aa: CASSVERGWTGELFF; CDR3nt: TGTGCCAGCAGCGTAGAAAGGGGGTGGACCGGGGAGCTGTTTTTT; abundance: few; d_gene: NA; j_gene: TRBJ2-2; v_gene: TRBV9
CDR3aa: CASRASGHVTGELFF; CDR3nt: TGTGCCAGTAGGGCTAGCGGGCACGTCACCGGGGAGCTGTTTTTT; abundance: NA; d_gene: TRBD2; j_gene: TRBJ2-2; v_gene: TRBV19
CDR3aa: CASSGSAGFHTEAFF; CDR3nt: TGTGCCAGCTCAGGTTCGGCAGGGTTTCACACTGAAGCTTTCTTT; abundance: NA; d_gene: NA; j_gene: TRBJ1-1; v_gene: TRBV18
CDR3aa: CASSQAEITGELFF; CDR3nt: TGTGCCAGCAGCCAAGCGGAGATCACCGGGGAGCTGTTTTTT; abundance: NA; d_gene: NA; j_gene: TRBJ2-2; v_gene: TRBV14
CDR3aa: CASSQELAGDYNEQFF; CDR3nt: TGTGCCAGCAGCCAAGAACTAGCGGGAGACTACAATGAGCAGTTCTTC; abundance: few; d_gene: TRBD2; j_gene: TRBJ2-1; v_gene: TRBV4-2
CDR3aa: CASSFDGYNQPQHF; CDR3nt: TGTGCCAGCAGCTTCGACGGGTACAATCAGCCCCAGCATTTT; abundance: NA; d_gene: NA; j_gene: TRBJ1-5; v_gene: TRBV7-2
CDR3aa: CASSNPTGSSSYNEQFF; CDR3nt: TGTGCCAGCAGCAACCCGACAGGGTCAAGCTCCTACAATGAGCAGTTCTTC; abundance: NA; d_gene: TRBD1; j_gene: TRBJ2-1; v_gene: TRBV5-8
CDR3aa: CAWSYYYEQYF; CDR3nt: TGTGCCTGGAGTTATTACTACGAGCAGTACTTC; abundance: NA; d_gene: NA; j_gene: TRBJ2-7; v_gene: TRBV30
CDR3aa: CASSFSRGQETQYF; CDR3nt: TGTGCCAGCAGCTTTTCCAGGGGGCAAGAGACCCAGTACTTC; abundance: NA; d_gene: TRBD1; j_gene: TRBJ2-5; v_gene: TRBV11-2
CDR3aa: CAWMAAMTYGYTF; CDR3nt: TGTGCCTGGATGGCGGCTATGACTTATGGCTACACCTTC; abundance: NA; d_gene: NA; j_gene: TRBJ1-2; v_gene: TRBV30
CDR3aa: CASSFGLGPSYEQYF; CDR3nt: TGCGCCAGCAGCTTTGGACTCGGACCCTCCTACGAGCAGTACTTC; abundance: NA; d_gene: NA; j_gene: TRBJ2-7; v_gene: TRBV5-1
CDR3aa: CASSGSAIYGTEAFF; CDR3nt: TGTGCCAGCAGCGGGAGCGCTATCTATGGGACTGAAGCTTTCTTT; abundance: few; d_gene: NA; j_gene: TRBJ1-1; v_gene: TRBV7-9
CDR3aa: CASRQGYEQYF; CDR3nt: TGTGCCAGCAGACAGGGCTACGAGCAGTACTTC; abundance: NA; d_gene: NA; j_gene: TRBJ2-7; v_gene: TRBV2